A single sample gave rise to the 10 T cell receptor beta chains below, sequenced in a study of identical twins. In TCRdb, the 5' RACE reads were re-called with MiXCR into one record per CDR3 protein. The table has some 250,000 distinct CDR3 sequences, about 13% seen once. The data also belong to a second study, concerning yellow fever vaccine responses in identical twins.

The sequenced sample was memory (CD45RO+) T cells sorted from blood. The receptors originated from a woman aged 18-29 years in good health.

At least ten counts were recorded for this clonotype. The V and J genes are TRBV28 and TRBJ2-1; either TRBD1 or TRBD2 may fit D (5 bases each). Per germline, CDR1 MDHEN and CDR2 SYDVKM. Trimming took 5 bases from V and 0 from J, leaving 14 bases between them. The CDR3 length is 16 residues. The DNA for the CDR3 is TGTGCCAGCAGTCACCAGGGAGCCCACTCCTACAATGAGCAGTTCTTC. Residues: CASSHQGAHSYNEQFF.

This clonotype has a handful of counts. The chain carries TRBV7-9 and TRBJ2-2, with 7 nucleotides matching TRBD1. The CDR3 runs to 15 residues. Trimming took 7 bases from V and 4 from J; bases not matched to a gene: 9. From germline, CDR1 is SEHNR and CDR2 FQNEAQ (reference sequence). The CDR3 sequence is CASNHPNRGTGELFF. CDR3 coding DNA: TGTGCCAGCAACCACCCCAACAGGGGCACCGGGGAGCTGTTTTTT.

This sequence joins TRBV11-3 and TRBJ2-1; perhaps D is TRBD1 or TRBD2 (6 bases each). The germline V and J ends were trimmed by 4 bases and 5 bases, with 9 bases remaining between them. The CDR3 contains 13 residues. Germline CDR1 and CDR2: SGHNT and YENEEA. The CDR3: CASSWGANNEQFF. CDR3 sequence (DNA): TGTGCCAGCAGCTGGGGGGCCAACAATGAGCAGTTCTTC. Full variable domain (rest looked up from reference TRBV11-3 and TRBJ2-1): EAGVVQSPRYKIIEKKQPVAFWCNPISGHNTLYWYLQNLGQGPELLIRYENEEAVDDSQLPKDRFSAERLKGVDSTLKIQPAELGDSAVYLCASSWGANNEQFFGPGTRLTVL.

The chain couples TRBV4-1 to TRBJ2-5, with 7 bases fitting TRBD1. The CDR3 spans 15 residues. The germline CDR1 and CDR2 sequences are MGHRA and YSYEKL. V was clipped by 3 bases and J by 0 bases; unmatched bases: 4. CDR3 region: CASSQPTGNQETQYF. DNA for the CDR3: TGCGCCAGCAGCCAGCCGACAGGGAACCAAGAGACCCAGTACTTC.

Only a few counts were recorded for this clonotype. This rearrangement joins TRBV28 to TRBJ2-2, with TRBD1 matching 8 bases. The CDR3 consists of 14 residues. Per germline, CDR1 MDHEN and CDR2 SYDVKM. V lost 7 bases to trimming and J lost 7 bases; unmatched junction nucleotides: 8. The CDR3 DNA reads TGTGCCAGCATCTCCCAGGGGGCCGTCGGGGAGCTGTTTTTT. It codes for CASISQGAVGELFF.

This clonotype was seen a handful of times. V and J are TRBV20-1 and TRBJ2-3; the D gene is possibly TRBD1 (7 bases). V was cut by 6 bases and J by 5 bases, with 21 bases left in between. The germline CDR1 and CDR2 sequences are DFQATT and SNEGSKA (reference sequence). CDR3 size: 15 residues. CDR3 loop: CSARRGQGVGDTQYF. DNA of the CDR3: TGCAGTGCCCGGAGGGGGCAGGGAGTAGGAGATACGCAGTATTTT.

The chain employs TRBV6-5 and TRBJ1-2; D uncertain. Germline CDR1 MNHEY, CDR2 SVGAGI. The CDR3 has 14 amino acids. Trimming removed 0 bases from V and 7 bases from J, with 12 bases in between. The CDR3 DNA reads as TGTGCCAGCAGTTACTCGAAGTCGTGGAGTGGCTACACCTTC. Protein product: CASSYSKSWSGYTF.

The rearrangement links TRBV2 to TRBJ2-3, with 11 bases aligning to TRBD2. The trim removed 4 bases at V and 6 bases at J, leaving 6 bases unmatched. Germline lookup yields CDR1 SNHLY and CDR2 FYNNEI. The CDR3 contains 15 residues. The CDR3 sequence: CASSVASGGMDTQYF. The CDR3 DNA is TGTGCCAGCAGTGTGGCTAGCGGGGGGATGGATACGCAGTATTTT.

This clonotype was found a few times. The genes are TRBV4-1 and TRBJ2-1; no clear D gene. The CDR3 has 14 amino acids. The ends were cut back, 0 bases at V and 7 bases at J, with 10 bases in the middle. Germline V gene data show CDR1 as MGHRA and CDR2 as YSYEKL. The CDR3 coding sequence is TGCGCCAGCAGCCAAGATGGATTCAGGAATGAGCAGTTCTTC. Translated, it gives CASSQDGFRNEQFF.

This chain links TRBV23-1 with TRBJ1-1, with D hard to call. TRBV23-1 is annotated as an ORF whose role is uncertain. The V gene lost 2 bases and the J gene lost 6 bases, with 19 bases spanning the gap. The CDR3 contains 16 residues. The CDR3 region has the DNA TGCGCCAGCAGTCAACACCGGGTTGGTGGAGTACCTGAAGCTTTCTTT. This gives the protein CASSQHRVGGVPEAFF.